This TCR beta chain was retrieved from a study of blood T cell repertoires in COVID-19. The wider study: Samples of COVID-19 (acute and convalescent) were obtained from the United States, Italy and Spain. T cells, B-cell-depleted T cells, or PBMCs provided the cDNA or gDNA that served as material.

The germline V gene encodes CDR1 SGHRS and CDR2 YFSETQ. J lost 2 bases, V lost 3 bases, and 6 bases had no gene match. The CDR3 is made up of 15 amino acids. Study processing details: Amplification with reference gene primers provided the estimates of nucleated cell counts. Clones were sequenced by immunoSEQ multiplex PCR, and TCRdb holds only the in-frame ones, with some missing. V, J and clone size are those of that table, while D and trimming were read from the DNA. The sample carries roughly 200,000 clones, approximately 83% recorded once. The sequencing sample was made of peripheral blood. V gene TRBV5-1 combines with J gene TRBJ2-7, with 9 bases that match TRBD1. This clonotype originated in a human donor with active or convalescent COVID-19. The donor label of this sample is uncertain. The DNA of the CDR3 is TGCGCCAGCAGCTCGGCGGGGACAGGGACCTACGAGCAGTACTTC. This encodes CASSSAGTGTYEQYF.